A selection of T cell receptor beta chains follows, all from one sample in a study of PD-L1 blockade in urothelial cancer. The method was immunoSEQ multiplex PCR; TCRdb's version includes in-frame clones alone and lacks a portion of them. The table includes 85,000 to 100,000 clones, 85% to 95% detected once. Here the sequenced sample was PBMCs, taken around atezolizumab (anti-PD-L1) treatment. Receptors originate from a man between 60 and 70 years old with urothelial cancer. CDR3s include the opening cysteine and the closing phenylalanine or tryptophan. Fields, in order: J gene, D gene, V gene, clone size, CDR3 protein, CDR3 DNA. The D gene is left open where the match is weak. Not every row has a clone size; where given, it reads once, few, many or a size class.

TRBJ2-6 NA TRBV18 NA CASSPRQVDSGANVLTF TGTGCCAGCTCACCACGGCAGGTAGACTCTGGGGCCAACGTCCTGACTTTC
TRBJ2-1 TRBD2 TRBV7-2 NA CASSYFGLAARGNEQFF TGTGCCAGCAGCTACTTTGGACTAGCGGCCCGGGGGAATGAGCAGTTCTTC
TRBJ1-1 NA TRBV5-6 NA CASSLAYRGIEAFF TGTGCCAGCAGCTTGGCGTATAGAGGGATCGAAGCTTTCTTT
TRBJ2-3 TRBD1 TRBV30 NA CAWHSGQASDTQYF TGTGCCTGGCACTCGGGACAGGCATCTGATACGCAGTATTTT
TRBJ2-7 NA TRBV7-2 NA CASSHSGYRNEQYF TGTGCCAGCAGCCACTCGGGGTACCGGAACGAGCAGTACTTC
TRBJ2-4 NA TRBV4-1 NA CASRDRLGKNIQYF TGCGCCAGCAGAGACAGGCTAGGCAAAAACATTCAGTACTTC
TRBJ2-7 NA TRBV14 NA CASSQRAGGGSVYEQYF TGTGCCAGCAGCCAAAGGGCCGGCGGAGGGTCGGTCTACGAGCAGTACTTC
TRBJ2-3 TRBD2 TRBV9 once CASSVVAGGTDTQYF TGTGCCAGCAGCGTAGTGGCGGGGGGCACAGATACGCAGTATTTT
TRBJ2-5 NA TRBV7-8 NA CASSLGGGYKETQYF TGTGCCAGCAGCTTAGGAGGGGGATATAAGGAGACCCAGTACTTC
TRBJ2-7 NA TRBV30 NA CAWRPLDAGYYEQYF TGTGCCTGGAGACCCCTGGACGCAGGGTACTACGAGCAGTACTTC
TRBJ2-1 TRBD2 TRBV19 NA CASRASGSNEQFF TGTGCCAGTCGGGCTAGCGGGAGCAATGAGCAGTTCTTC
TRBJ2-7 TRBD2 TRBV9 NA CASSVGLAGASYEQYF TGTGCCAGCAGCGTAGGGCTAGCGGGTGCTTCCTACGAGCAGTACTTC
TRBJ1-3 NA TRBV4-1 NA CASSQDRGTGDPSGNTIYF TGCGCCAGCAGCCAAGATAGAGGGACGGGGGATCCCTCTGGAAACACCATATATTTT
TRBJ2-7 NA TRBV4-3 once CASSQGVEQYF TGCGCCAGCAGCCAAGGCGTAGAGCAGTACTTC
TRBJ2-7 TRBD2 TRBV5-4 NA CASTQAGAYYEQYF TGTGCCAGCACCCAAGCGGGGGCGTACTACGAGCAGTACTTC
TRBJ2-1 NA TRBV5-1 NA CASSLGQGNEQFF TGCGCCAGCAGCTTGGGCCAGGGGAACGAGCAGTTCTTC
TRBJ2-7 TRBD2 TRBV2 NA CASTPTGGTAGGEQYF TGTGCCAGCACCCCCACGGGCGGGACGGCGGGGGGGGAGCAGTACTTC
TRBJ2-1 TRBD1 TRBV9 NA CASSVASGGSEQFF TGTGCCAGCAGCGTAGCTTCAGGGGGCAGTGAGCAGTTCTTC
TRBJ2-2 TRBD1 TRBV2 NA CASKGQGGSGELFF TGTGCCAGCAAGGGACAGGGAGGGTCCGGGGAGCTGTTTTTT
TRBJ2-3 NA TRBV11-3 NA CASSYTSAQYF TGTGCCAGCAGCTATACGAGCGCGCAGTATTTT
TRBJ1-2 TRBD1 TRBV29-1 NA CSVGGQGDGYTF TGCAGCGTGGGGGGACAGGGGGATGGCTACACCTTC
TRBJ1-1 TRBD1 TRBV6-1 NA CASRSQGDTEAFF TGTGCCAGCAGGTCCCAGGGGGACACTGAAGCTTTCTTT
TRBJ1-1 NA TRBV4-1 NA CASSQPTRFTEAFF TGCGCCAGCAGCCAACCGACACGATTTACTGAAGCTTTCTTT
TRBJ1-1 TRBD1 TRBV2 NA CASSVETGGTEAFF TGTGCCAGCAGTGTCGAAACAGGGGGCACTGAAGCTTTCTTT